These 26 T cell receptor beta chains came from one sample sequenced in a study of response to subunit inactivated influenza vaccine. Using its own MiXCR run on the RT-PCR reads, TCRdb lists one record per CDR3 protein. The sample lists roughly 780,000 distinct CDR3 sequences; less than 20% were seen once. This specimen was PBMCs from blood, taken 4 to 6 days after vaccination. The receptors shown here come from a man between 50 and 59 years old who received an inactivated influenza vaccine.

The genes are TRBV20-1 and TRBJ2-7, with 8 bases matching TRBD2. V was clipped by 3 bases and J by 6 bases; unmatched bases: 10. The CDR3 has 14 residues. Germline assignment: CDR1 DFQATT and CDR2 SNEGSKA (reference sequence). CDR3 nucleotides: TGCAGTGCTAGTAGCCCAGCGGGGGTAGGCGAGCAGTACTTC. This translates into CSASSPAGVGEQYF.

The chain joins TRBV4-2 to TRBJ1-2, with 8 nucleotides matching TRBD1. V was clipped by 0 bases and J by 7 bases; unmatched bases: 13. Germline values: CDR1 LGHNA, CDR2 YNFKEQ. There are 17 residues in the CDR3. CDR3 region: CASSQDALGQATGGYTF. The CDR3 DNA reads as TGTGCCAGCAGCCAAGACGCATTGGGACAGGCGACTGGTGGCTACACCTTC.

V is TRBV6-2 or TRBV6-3 and J is TRBJ2-1, with 9 bases matching TRBD2. The V and J ends lost 2 bases and 0 bases, in that order; junction bases with no gene match: 5. Germline-derived CDR1 and CDR2 are MNHEY and SVGEGT. The CDR3 spans 17 residues. CDR3 residues: CASSYRLAGSSYNEQFF. CDR3 sequence (DNA): TGTGCCAGCAGTTACCGGCTAGCGGGGAGCTCCTACAATGAGCAGTTCTTC.

The chain employs TRBV7-8 and TRBJ2-7; 8 bases line up with TRBD1. Germline CDR1 reads SGHVS; CDR2 reads FQNEAQ. The CDR3 length is 15 residues. V was clipped by 0 bases and J by 2 bases; unmatched bases: 3. Here the CDR3 DNA reads TGTGCCAGCAGCTTAGCCCAGGGGGCGGCCTACGAGCAGTACTTC. Translated: CASSLAQGAAYEQYF.

In this sample, this clonotype turned up a few times. CDR3 nucleotides: TGTGCCAGCAGTTTAGGGACTAGCGGGAGGGCCCGCACAGATACGCAGTATTTT. This encodes CASSLGTSGRARTDTQYF. This chain links TRBV12-3 or TRBV12-4 with TRBJ2-3; 15 positions agree with TRBD2. V gave up 1 base and J gave up 1 base; unmatched junction bases: 3. CDR3 length: 18 amino acids.

This clonotype was seen ten or more times. The chain employs TRBV7-2 and TRBJ2-1; D gene uncertain. Looked up from germline, CDR1 is SGHTA and CDR2 is FQGNSA. CDR3 length: 13 amino acids. With 0 bases removed from V and 8 bases from J, the gap between germline ends came to 8 bases. DNA for the CDR3: TGTGCCAGCAGCTTAGCGTTGACGTATGAGCAGTTCTTC. This encodes CASSLALTYEQFF.

The chain uses TRBV18 and TRBJ1-5; no definite D call. CDR1 and CDR2 (germline): KGHSH, LQKENI. The CDR3 runs 17 residues. Trimming shortened V by 4 bases and J by 0 bases, and 16 bases separated the two germline ends. CDR3 DNA sequence: TGTGCCAGCTCACAAAAGGCGTCCATTAATAGCAATCAGCCCCAGCATTTT. Encoded protein: CASSQKASINSNQPQHF.

V and J are TRBV29-1 and TRBJ2-3, with 7 bases matching TRBD1. There are 13 residues in the CDR3. V trimming: 2 bases; J trimming: 6 bases; junction bases outside the gene matches: 5. Germline CDR1 is SQVTM and CDR2 is ANQGSEA. The DNA of the CDR3 is TGCAGCGTTGAACGACAGGGTGTGGATACGCAGTATTTT. Its translation is CSVERQGVDTQYF.

V usage is TRBV7-2 and J usage is TRBJ2-5, with D possibly TRBD1 on 5 matching bases. Germline V CDR1 and CDR2: SGHTA, FQGNSA. The CDR3 contains 15 residues. Deletions cut 1 base from V and 5 bases from J, with 14 bases between. CDR3 nucleotides: TGTGCCAGCAGCTTAGAAGTACAGGTAGAGGAGACCCAGTACTTC. This codes for CASSLEVQVEETQYF.

The V gene is TRBV5-2, the J gene TRBJ2-3; the D call TRBD1 from the table was never checked on the DNA. TRBV5-2 is labeled a pseudogene. This CDR3 region has 15 residues. CDR3 loop: CASSRQGTITDTQYF. CDR3 DNA: TGTGCCAGCAGTCGACAGGGGACAATCACAGATACGCAGTATTTT.

The chain employs TRBV6-5 and TRBJ2-5; D gene uncertain. Germline assignment: CDR1 MNHEY and CDR2 SVGAGI. This CDR3 is 15 amino acids long. The V and J ends lost 0 bases and 5 bases respectively, with 13 bases between them. The CDR3 region is CASSYSADMAETQYF. The CDR3 coding sequence is TGTGCCAGCAGTTACTCTGCCGATATGGCGGAGACCCAGTACTTC.

This clonotype has a handful of counts. V is TRBV25-1 and J is TRBJ1-5; D is perhaps TRBD1 (5 bases). The CDR3 contains 17 residues. Germline V gene lookup returns CDR1 MGHDK and CDR2 SYGVNS. V was cut by 0 bases and J by 0 bases, with 12 bases left in between. The CDR3: CASSEYDSALSNQPQHF. The CDR3 DNA is TGTGCCAGCAGTGAATACGACAGCGCACTTAGCAATCAGCCCCAGCATTTT.

The chain carries TRBV12-3 or TRBV12-4 and TRBJ1-2; D is perhaps TRBD1 (6 bases). CDR3 length: 15 amino acids. V was shortened by 0 bases and J by 5 bases, with 13 bases between the two germline ends. CDR3 DNA sequence: TGTGCCAGCAGTTTAGCCACGGACAGCTTATATGGCTACACCTTC. Its translation is CASSLATDSLYGYTF.

This sequence joins TRBV4-2 and TRBJ2-5; D may be TRBD2 (6 bases). CDR1 and CDR2 from the germline V gene are LGHNA and YNFKEQ. This CDR3 spans 13 amino acids. The germline V and J ends were trimmed by 0 bases and 7 bases, with 9 bases remaining between them. The CDR3 nucleotides are TGTGCCAGCAGCCAAGAGTTGCGGGGGACCCAGTACTTC. This encodes CASSQELRGTQYF.

In the case of this clonotype: One junction end disagrees with the germline gene, perhaps due to a read error. The chain links TRBV7-7 to TRBJ2-2; D not resolved. The CDR3 consists of 16 residues. CDR1 is SSHAT and CDR2 is FNYEAQ in the germline V gene (reference sequence). CDR3 nucleotide sequence: TGTGCTAGCAGCTTCTCCCCTTCACCCCGCGGCGGGGAGCTGTTTTTT. It encodes CASSFSPSPRGGELFF.

This chain links TRBV5-6 with TRBJ2-5; a weak D match, TRBD1 (5 bases). V was shortened by 3 bases and J by 2 bases, with 20 bases between the two germline ends. Per the germline V gene, CDR1 is SGHDT and CDR2 is YYEEEE. The CDR3 totals 17 residues. The CDR3 DNA follows: TGTGCCAGCAGCTCCGGGCCCCAAACTGGGGCACAAGAGACCCAGTACTTC. Residues: CASSSGPQTGAQETQYF. Supplemented by reference TRBV5-6 and TRBJ2-5, the full variable domain reads DAGVTQSPTHLIKTRGQQVTLRCSPKSGHDTVSWYQQALGQGPQFIFQYYEEEERQRGNFPDRFSGHQFPNYSSELNVNALLLGDSALYLCASSSGPQTGAQETQYFGPGTRLLVL.

This clonotype was counted between two and nine times. The DNA for the CDR3 is TGTGCCAGCAGTTACACTAGCGGAATCCGTTCCTACGAGCAGTACTTC. This encodes CASSYTSGIRSYEQYF. This rearrangement joins TRBV6-5 to TRBJ2-7; 8 positions match TRBD2. J was trimmed by 1 base and V by 2 bases; bases with no gene match: 7. The CDR3 is 16 amino acids. Looked up from germline, CDR1 is MNHEY and CDR2 is SVGAGI.

There are a few counts of this clonotype. The CDR3 DNA sequence: TGTGCCAGCAGCTTAGGTTGGCAGAGCTCCTACAATGAGCAGTTCTTC. Its protein is CASSLGWQSSYNEQFF. The gene calls are TRBV7-8 and TRBJ2-1; no reliable D call. V was pared by 1 base and J by 0 bases, with 10 bases between. The CDR3 is 16 amino acids. Germline values: CDR1 SGHVS, CDR2 FQNEAQ.

This clonotype appeared many times. The gene calls are TRBV6-5 and TRBJ2-5, with TRBD1 identical over 8 bases. The germline gives CDR1 MNHEY, CDR2 SVGAGI. V was pared by 6 bases and J by 5 bases, with 8 bases of the junction left unmatched. This CDR3 spans 14 amino acids. CDR3 nucleotides: TGTGCCAGCAGCTTCGGACAGGGTGGGGAGACCCAGTACTTC. Translated: CASSFGQGGETQYF.

This clonotype was detected only a few times. The chain uses TRBV18 and TRBJ1-5; tentative D call: TRBD1 (5 bases). With 6 bases removed from V and 5 bases from J, the gap between germline ends came to 11 bases. Germline CDR1 reads KGHSH; CDR2 reads LQKENI. There are 13 residues in the CDR3. CDR3 sequence reads: CASSRGADQPQHF. The CDR3 nucleotides read TGTGCCAGCTCGAGGGGAGCGGATCAGCCCCAGCATTTT.

This sequence joins TRBV6-5 and TRBJ1-2; possible D gene TRBD1, 6 bases. Germline V gene lookup returns CDR1 MNHEY and CDR2 SVGAGI. The CDR3 is made up of 15 amino acids. V was trimmed by 4 bases and J by 2 bases, leaving 14 bases between them. The CDR3 bases are TGTGCCAGCAGTTCCTTGGGGGGCTCCAACTATGGCTACACCTTC. Residues: CASSSLGGSNYGYTF.

This clonotype occurred a few times. The rearrangement links TRBV7-2 to TRBJ1-5, with D possibly being TRBD1 (5 bases). The CDR3 contains 16 residues. Per the germline V gene, CDR1 is SGHTA and CDR2 is FQGNSA. The ends were cut back, 2 bases at V and 5 bases at J, with 16 bases in the middle. In DNA, the CDR3 is TGTGCCAGCAGCTTATCGCGCGGGGGAGTTTATCAGCCCCAGCATTTT. Encoded protein: CASSLSRGGVYQPQHF.

In this sample, this clonotype turned up a few times. The V and J genes are TRBV30 and TRBJ2-5; the D gene is possibly TRBD2 (7 bases). Germline assignment: CDR1 GTSNPN and CDR2 SVGIG (reference sequence). V gave up 0 bases and J gave up 4 bases, with 12 bases separating them. The CDR3 extends over 14 amino acids. The CDR3 reads CAWSVGGAAETQYF. The CDR3 DNA reads as TGTGCCTGGAGTGTAGGGGGGGCCGCAGAGACCCAGTACTTC.

This clonotype was observed a few times. The chain uses TRBV19 and TRBJ1-1; 8 bases match TRBD1. This CDR3 contains 17 residues. Trimming took 1 base from V and 1 from J; bases not matched to a gene: 8. CDR1 and CDR2 (germline): LNHDA, SQIVND (reference sequence). CDR3 loop: CASSIARGLGTNTEAFF. The CDR3 nucleotides are TGTGCCAGTAGTATAGCCAGGGGGCTGGGGACGAACACTGAAGCTTTCTTT.

This clonotype was found a few times. This chain links TRBV7-9 with TRBJ2-1; no clear D gene. The V gene's germline CDR1 is SEHNR and CDR2 FQNEAQ (reference sequence). Between the trimmed V and J ends, which lost 4 bases and 1 base, there was a span of 14 bases. The CDR3 loop spans 16 amino acids. CDR3 region: CASSSLTYTSYNEQFF. CDR3 DNA: TGTGCCAGCAGCTCGCTCACGTACACATCCTACAATGAGCAGTTCTTC.

J is TRBJ2-1 and V is TRBV20-1; 8 bases line up with TRBD2. This CDR3 spans 15 amino acids. V lost 1 base and J lost 5; bases outside the gene matches: 7. Germline assignment: CDR1 DFQATT and CDR2 SNEGSKA (reference sequence). The CDR3 spells CSARVRGGRNNEQFF. CDR3 DNA: TGCAGTGCTAGAGTCCGGGGGGGGCGAAACAATGAGCAGTTCTTC.